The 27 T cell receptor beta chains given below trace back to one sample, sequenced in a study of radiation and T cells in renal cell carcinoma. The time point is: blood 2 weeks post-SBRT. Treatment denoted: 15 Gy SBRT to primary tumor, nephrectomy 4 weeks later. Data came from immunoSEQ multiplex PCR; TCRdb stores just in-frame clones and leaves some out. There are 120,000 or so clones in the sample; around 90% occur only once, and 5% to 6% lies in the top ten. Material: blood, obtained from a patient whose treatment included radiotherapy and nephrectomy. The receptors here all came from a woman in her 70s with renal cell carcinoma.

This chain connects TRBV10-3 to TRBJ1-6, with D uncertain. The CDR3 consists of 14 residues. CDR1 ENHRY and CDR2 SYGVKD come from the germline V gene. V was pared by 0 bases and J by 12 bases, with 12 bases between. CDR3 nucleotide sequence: TGTGCCATCAGTGAGTCGTCAGGTCCCCTACCCCTCCACTTT. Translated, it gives CAISESSGPLPLHF.

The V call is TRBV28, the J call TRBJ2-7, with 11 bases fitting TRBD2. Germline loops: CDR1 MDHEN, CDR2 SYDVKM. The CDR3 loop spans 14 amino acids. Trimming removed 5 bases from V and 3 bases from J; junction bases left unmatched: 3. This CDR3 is CASSRLAGIYEQYF. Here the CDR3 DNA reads TGTGCCAGCAGTCGACTAGCGGGGATCTACGAGCAGTACTTC. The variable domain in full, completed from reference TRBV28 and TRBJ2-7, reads DVKVTQSSRYLVKRTGEKVFLECVQDMDHENMFWYRQDPGLGLRLIYFSYDVKMKEKGDIPEGYSVSREKKERFSLILESASTNQTSMYLCASSRLAGIYEQYFGPGTRLTVT.

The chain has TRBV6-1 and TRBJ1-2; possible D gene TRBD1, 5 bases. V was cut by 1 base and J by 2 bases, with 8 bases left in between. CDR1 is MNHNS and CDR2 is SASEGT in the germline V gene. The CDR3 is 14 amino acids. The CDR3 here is CASSEVGDNYGYTF. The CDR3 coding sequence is TGTGCCAGCAGTGAAGTTGGGGACAACTATGGCTACACCTTC.

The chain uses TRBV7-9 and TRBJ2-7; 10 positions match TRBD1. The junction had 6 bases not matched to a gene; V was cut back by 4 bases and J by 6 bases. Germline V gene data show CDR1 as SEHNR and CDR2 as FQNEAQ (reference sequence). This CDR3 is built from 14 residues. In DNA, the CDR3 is TGTGCCAGCAGCTCCGGGACAGGGGATCGCGAGCAGTACTTC. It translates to CASSSGTGDREQYF.

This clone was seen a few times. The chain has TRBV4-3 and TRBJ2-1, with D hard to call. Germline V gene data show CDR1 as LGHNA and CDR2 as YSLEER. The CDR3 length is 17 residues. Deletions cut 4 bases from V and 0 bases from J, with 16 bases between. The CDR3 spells CASSLGRKGSSYNEQFF. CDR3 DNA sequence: TGCGCCAGCAGCCTTGGACGGAAGGGTAGCTCCTACAATGAGCAGTTCTTC.

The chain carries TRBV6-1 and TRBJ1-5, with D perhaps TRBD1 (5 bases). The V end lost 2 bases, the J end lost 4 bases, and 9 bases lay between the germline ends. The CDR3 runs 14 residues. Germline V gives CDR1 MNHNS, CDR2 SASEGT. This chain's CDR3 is CASSEQGGNQPQHF. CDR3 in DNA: TGTGCCAGCAGTGAACAGGGTGGGAATCAGCCCCAGCATTTT.

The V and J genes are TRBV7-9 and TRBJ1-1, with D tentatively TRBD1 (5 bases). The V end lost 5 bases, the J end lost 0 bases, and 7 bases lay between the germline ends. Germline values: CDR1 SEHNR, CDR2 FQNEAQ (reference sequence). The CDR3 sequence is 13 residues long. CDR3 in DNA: TGTGCCAGCAGCCAGACAGTGAACACTGAAGCTTTCTTT. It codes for CASSQTVNTEAFF.

The CDR3: CASSLRAPSTDTQYF. The CDR3 bases are TGTGCCAGCAGTTTGCGAGCCCCTAGCACAGATACGCAGTATTTT. The genes are TRBV28 and TRBJ2-3; D call uncertain. Trimming took 3 bases from V and 0 from J, leaving 10 bases between them. This CDR3 region has 15 residues. CDR1 and CDR2 from the germline V gene are MDHEN and SYDVKM.

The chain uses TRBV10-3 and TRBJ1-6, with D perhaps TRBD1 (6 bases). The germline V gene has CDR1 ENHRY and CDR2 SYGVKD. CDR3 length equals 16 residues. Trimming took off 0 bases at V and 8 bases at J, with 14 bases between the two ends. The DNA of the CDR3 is TGTGCCATCAGTGAGTCACCCTCCAGGGGCGATTCACCCCTCCACTTT. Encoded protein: CAISESPSRGDSPLHF.

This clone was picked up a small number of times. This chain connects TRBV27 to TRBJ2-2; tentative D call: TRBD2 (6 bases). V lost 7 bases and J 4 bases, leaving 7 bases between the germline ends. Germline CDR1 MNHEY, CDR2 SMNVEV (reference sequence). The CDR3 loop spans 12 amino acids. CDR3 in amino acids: CASKEGTGELFF. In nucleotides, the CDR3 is TGTGCCAGCAAGGAGGGCACCGGGGAGCTGTTTTTT.

DNA of the CDR3: TGCAGCGCAGGCCCCGCTTATGGCTACACCTTC. It codes for CSAGPAYGYTF. The J gene is TRBJ1-2, the V gene TRBV29-1; D remains ambiguous. The CDR3 contains 11 residues. Germline V gives CDR1 SQVTM, CDR2 ANQGSEA. The germline V and J ends were trimmed by 7 bases and 5 bases, with 11 bases remaining between them.

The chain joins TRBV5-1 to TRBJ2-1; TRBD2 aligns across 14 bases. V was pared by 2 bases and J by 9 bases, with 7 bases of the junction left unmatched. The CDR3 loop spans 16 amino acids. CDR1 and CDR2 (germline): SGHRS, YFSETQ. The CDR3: CASSFSTSGGAGEQFF. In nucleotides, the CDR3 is TGCGCCAGCAGCTTCTCGACTAGCGGGGGGGCCGGTGAGCAGTTCTTC.

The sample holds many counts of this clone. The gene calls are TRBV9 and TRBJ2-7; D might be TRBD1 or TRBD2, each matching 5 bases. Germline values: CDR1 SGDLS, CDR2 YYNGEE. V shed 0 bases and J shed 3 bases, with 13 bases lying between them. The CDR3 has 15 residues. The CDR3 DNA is TGTGCCAGCAGCGTAGGCCGGGACGTAGTCTACGAGCAGTACTTC. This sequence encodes CASSVGRDVVYEQYF.

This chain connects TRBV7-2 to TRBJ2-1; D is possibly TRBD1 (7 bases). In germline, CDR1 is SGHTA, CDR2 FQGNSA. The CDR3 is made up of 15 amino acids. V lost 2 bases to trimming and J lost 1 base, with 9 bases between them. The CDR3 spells CASSLQGGSYNEQFF. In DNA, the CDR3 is TGTGCCAGCAGCTTACAGGGGGGATCCTACAATGAGCAGTTCTTC.

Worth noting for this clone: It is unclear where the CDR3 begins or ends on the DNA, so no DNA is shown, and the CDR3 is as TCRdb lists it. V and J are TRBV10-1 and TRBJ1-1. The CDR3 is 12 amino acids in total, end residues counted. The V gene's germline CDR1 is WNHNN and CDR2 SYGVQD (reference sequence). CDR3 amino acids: CAANYGCTEAFF.

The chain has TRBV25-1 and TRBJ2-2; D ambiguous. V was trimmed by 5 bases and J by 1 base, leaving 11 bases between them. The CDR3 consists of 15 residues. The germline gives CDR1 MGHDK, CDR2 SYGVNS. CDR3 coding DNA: TGTGCCAGCAGTCCCGCCTCAGGGAACACCGGGGAGCTGTTTTTT. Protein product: CASSPASGNTGELFF.

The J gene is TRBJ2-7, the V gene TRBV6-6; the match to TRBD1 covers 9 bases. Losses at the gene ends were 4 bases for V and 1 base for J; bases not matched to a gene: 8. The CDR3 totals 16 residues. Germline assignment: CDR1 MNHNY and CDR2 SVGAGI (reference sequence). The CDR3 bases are TGTGCCAGCAGTTTCGGGGGACAGGGTTCGTCCTACGAGCAGTACTTC. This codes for CASSFGGQGSSYEQYF.

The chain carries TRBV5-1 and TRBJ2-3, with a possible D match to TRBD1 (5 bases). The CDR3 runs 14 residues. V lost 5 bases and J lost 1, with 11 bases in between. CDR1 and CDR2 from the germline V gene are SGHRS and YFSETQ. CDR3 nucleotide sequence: TGCGCCAGCAGAGGGGTCCTCGGCACAGATACGCAGTATTTT. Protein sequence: CASRGVLGTDTQYF.

The CDR3 DNA reads TGTGCCAGCACTGAGGGGGGCTTCTATGGCTACACCTTC. Protein product: CASTEGGFYGYTF. The genes are TRBV28 and TRBJ1-2, with D possibly matching TRBD1 (6 bases). The germline V gene encodes CDR1 MDHEN and CDR2 SYDVKM. The V and J ends lost 7 bases and 4 bases respectively, with 13 bases between them. The CDR3 totals 13 residues.

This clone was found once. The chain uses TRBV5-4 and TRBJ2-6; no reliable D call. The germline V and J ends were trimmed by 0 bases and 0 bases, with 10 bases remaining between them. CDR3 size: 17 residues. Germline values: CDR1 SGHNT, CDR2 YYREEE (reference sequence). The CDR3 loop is CASSLDAVSSGANVLTF. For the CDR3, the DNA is TGTGCCAGCAGCTTGGACGCGGTGAGCTCTGGGGCCAACGTCCTGACTTTC.

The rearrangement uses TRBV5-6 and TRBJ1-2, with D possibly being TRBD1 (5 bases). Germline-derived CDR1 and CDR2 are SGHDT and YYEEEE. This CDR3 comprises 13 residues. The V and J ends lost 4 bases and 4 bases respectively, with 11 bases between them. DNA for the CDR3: TGTGCCAGCAGCACTGGGGACGGCTATGGCTACACCTTC. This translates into CASSTGDGYGYTF.

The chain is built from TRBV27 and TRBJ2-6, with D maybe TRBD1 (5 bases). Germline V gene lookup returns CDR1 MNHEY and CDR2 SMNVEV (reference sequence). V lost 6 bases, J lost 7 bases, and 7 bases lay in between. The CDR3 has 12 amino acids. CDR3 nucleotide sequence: TGTGCCAGCAGACAGGCCGCCAACGTCCTGACTTTC. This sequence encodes CASRQAANVLTF.

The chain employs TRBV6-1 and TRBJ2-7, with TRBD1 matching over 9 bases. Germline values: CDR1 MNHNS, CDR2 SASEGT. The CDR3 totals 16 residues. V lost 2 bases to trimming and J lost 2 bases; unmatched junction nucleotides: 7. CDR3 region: CASSEFPGQGTYEQYF. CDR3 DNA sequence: TGTGCCAGCAGTGAATTCCCTGGACAGGGGACCTACGAGCAGTACTTC.

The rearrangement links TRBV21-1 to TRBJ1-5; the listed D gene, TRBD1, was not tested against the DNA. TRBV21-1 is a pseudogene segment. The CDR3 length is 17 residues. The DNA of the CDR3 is TGTGCCAGCAGCTCAAGTAAGACAGAGATTAGCAATCAGCCCCAGCATTTT. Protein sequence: CASSSSKTEISNQPQHF.

The CDR3 DNA is TGTGCCAGCAGTGAACTAGGGGCTGGGGCCAACGTCCTGACTTTC. It is translated as CASSELGAGANVLTF. V usage is TRBV6-1 and J usage is TRBJ2-6; D perhaps matches TRBD1 (5 bases). The length of the CDR3 is 15 residues. V dropped 2 bases and J dropped 2 bases, with 7 bases sitting between them. The germline V gene encodes CDR1 MNHNS and CDR2 SASEGT.

The CDR3 bases are TGTGCCAGCTCACCAAACAGGGTCTCTGAAGCTTTCTTT. Encoded protein: CASSPNRVSEAFF. The chain has TRBV18 and TRBJ1-1; perhaps TRBD1 as D (6 bases). Germline V gene data show CDR1 as KGHSH and CDR2 as LQKENI. V lost 2 bases and J lost 6, with 10 bases in between. The CDR3 runs 13 residues.

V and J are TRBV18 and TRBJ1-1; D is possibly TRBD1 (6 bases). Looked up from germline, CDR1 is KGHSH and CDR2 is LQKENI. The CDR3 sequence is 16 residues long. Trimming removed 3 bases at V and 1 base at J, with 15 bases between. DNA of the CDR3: TGTGCCAGCTCACCCCAGCTCGGGGGCGAGAACACTGAAGCTTTCTTT. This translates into CASSPQLGGENTEAFF.